A selection of T cell receptor beta chains follows, all from one sample in a study of glioma-infiltrating T cells after dendritic cell vaccination. Libraries were prepared by immunoSEQ multiplex PCR; TCRdb keeps only in-frame clonotypes and omits some of them. The top ten clones hold 4.5% to 5.5% of a sample with some 99,000 clones, approximately 80% of them seen once. Sequenced material: blood, taken after dendritic cell vaccination. All receptors come from a human donor with glioblastoma. Both conserved end residues are part of each CDR3. The D gene is left open where the match is weak. Clone size is given for some rows only: seen once, a few or many times, or a class if the clone is expanded.

J: TRBJ2-1
size: -
V: TRBV6-1
length: 15
D: -
CDR3: CASSEFPLPTNEQFF
DNA: TGTGCCAGCAGTGAATTCCCACTCCCCACCAATGAGCAGTTCTTC

J: TRBJ2-1
size: once
V: TRBV4-2
length: 17
D: TRBD2
CDR3: CASSVGLAGGHYNEQFF
DNA: TGTGCCAGCAGCGTGGGACTAGCGGGGGGGCACTACAATGAGCAGTTCTTC

J: TRBJ2-7
size: -
V: TRBV2
length: 14
D: TRBD2
CDR3: CASRVGLAGGEQYF
DNA: TGTGCCAGCAGAGTCGGCCTAGCGGGAGGCGAGCAGTACTTC

J: TRBJ1-2
size: -
V: TRBV5-1
length: 15
D: -
CDR3: CASSLAGGVNYGYTF
DNA: TGCGCCAGCAGCCTAGCCGGGGGAGTTAACTATGGCTACACCTTC

J: TRBJ2-7
size: -
V: TRBV30
length: 10
D: -
CDR3: CAWSKYEQYF
DNA: TGTGCCTGGAGCAAATACGAGCAGTACTTC

J: TRBJ2-1
size: -
V: TRBV5-1
length: 15
D: TRBD1
CDR3: CASQGTGGVYNEQFF
DNA: TGCGCCAGCCAGGGGACAGGGGGCGTCTACAATGAGCAGTTCTTC

J: TRBJ2-1
size: -
V: TRBV5-4
length: 16
D: TRBD2
CDR3: CASSPTSGGAYNEQFF
DNA: TGTGCCAGCAGCCCTACTAGCGGGGGGGCCTACAATGAGCAGTTCTTC

J: TRBJ2-7
size: -
V: TRBV4-1
length: 17
D: TRBD2
CDR3: CASSQSGGRRAPYEQYF
DNA: TGCGCCAGCAGCCAAAGCGGGGGAAGGAGGGCACCGTACGAGCAGTACTTC

J: TRBJ2-2
size: -
V: TRBV11-2
length: 17
D: -
CDR3: CASNRHPNRDPTGELFF
DNA: TGTGCCAGCAACCGACACCCAAACAGAGATCCCACCGGGGAGCTGTTTTTT

J: TRBJ1-3
size: -
V: TRBV25-1
length: 14
D: TRBD1
CDR3: CASSPGQGIYTIYF
DNA: TGTGCCAGCAGTCCGGGACAGGGTATATACACCATATATTTT

J: TRBJ1-5
size: -
V: TRBV19
length: 15
D: -
CDR3: CASSWQGGVNQPQHF
DNA: TGTGCCAGTAGTTGGCAGGGAGGAGTCAATCAGCCCCAGCATTTT

J: TRBJ1-2
size: -
V: TRBV5-1
length: 13
D: -
CDR3: CASSLDRAGGYTF
DNA: TGCGCCAGCAGCTTGGACAGGGCGGGTGGCTACACCTTC

J: TRBJ1-3
size: -
V: TRBV18
length: 13
D: -
CDR3: CASSSSIGNTIYF
DNA: TGTGCCAGCTCATCATCAATCGGAAACACCATATATTTT

J: TRBJ1-2
size: -
V: TRBV27
length: 15
D: TRBD1
CDR3: CASSRDRTTNYGYTF
DNA: TGTGCCAGCAGCCGGGACAGGACCACTAACTATGGCTACACCTTC

J: TRBJ1-1
size: -
V: TRBV30
length: 13
D: TRBD1
CDR3: CAWSFGQGAPAFF
DNA: TGTGCCTGGAGTTTCGGACAGGGGGCTCCGGCTTTCTTT

J: TRBJ1-5
size: -
V: TRBV2
length: 12
D: -
CDR3: CASSDRGQPQHF
DNA: TGTGCCAGCAGTGACCGGGGTCAGCCCCAGCATTTT

J: TRBJ2-7
size: few
V: TRBV28
length: 14
D: TRBD1
CDR3: CASRFPDRGYEQYF
DNA: TGTGCCAGCAGGTTCCCCGACAGGGGCTACGAGCAGTACTTC

J: TRBJ1-1
size: few
V: TRBV30
length: 12
D: -
CDR3: CAWSGDNTEAFF
DNA: TGTGCCTGGTCGGGGGATAACACTGAAGCTTTCTTT

J: TRBJ1-1
size: -
V: TRBV9
length: 12
D: -
CDR3: CASSVGGTEAFF
DNA: TGTGCCAGCAGCGTGGGGGGCACTGAAGCTTTCTTT

J: TRBJ1-4
size: -
V: TRBV28
length: 14
D: -
CDR3: CASSLGGINEKLFF
DNA: TGTGCCAGCAGTTTGGGAGGGATTAATGAAAAACTGTTTTTT

J: TRBJ2-2
size: -
V: TRBV6-5
length: 15
D: -
CDR3: CASSGGGATEEELFF
DNA: TGTGCCAGCAGTGGGGGCGGAGCGACTGAGGAGGAGCTGTTTTTT

J: TRBJ1-3
size: -
V: TRBV11-2
length: 15
D: -
CDR3: CASSPGTVAGNTIYF
DNA: TGTGCCAGCAGCCCCGGTACAGTGGCTGGAAACACCATATATTTT

J: TRBJ2-1
size: -
V: TRBV5-1
length: 15
D: -
CDR3: CASSPAHGLYNEQFF
DNA: TGCGCCAGCAGCCCCGCCCATGGACTTTACAATGAGCAGTTCTTC

J: TRBJ2-5
size: -
V: TRBV30
length: 12
D: -
CDR3: CAWKGQQETQYF
DNA: TGTGCCTGGAAGGGGCAGCAAGAGACCCAGTACTTC

J: TRBJ2-7
size: once
V: TRBV15
length: 15
D: TRBD2
CDR3: CATSRDPGGAHEQYF
DNA: TGTGCCACCAGCAGAGACCCGGGAGGGGCCCACGAGCAGTACTTC

J: TRBJ2-7
size: -
V: TRBV7-9
length: 15
D: TRBD1
CDR3: CASTDTGESWAEQYF
DNA: TGTGCCAGCACCGACACAGGGGAAAGTTGGGCCGAGCAGTACTTC

J: TRBJ1-2
size: -
V: TRBV5-1
length: 18
D: -
CDR3: CASSVGNRGREIVYGYTF
DNA: TGCGCCAGCAGCGTGGGGAACCGGGGAAGAGAAATTGTCTATGGCTACACCTTC

J: TRBJ2-7
size: -
V: TRBV5-4
length: 15
D: TRBD2
CDR3: CASSRGKAGLGEQYF
DNA: TGTGCCAGCAGCCGCGGCAAAGCGGGATTAGGCGAGCAGTACTTC

J: TRBJ2-2
size: -
V: TRBV5-4
length: 16
D: TRBD1
CDR3: CASSLGQGAWAGELFF
DNA: TGTGCCAGCAGCTTGGGACAGGGGGCATGGGCCGGGGAGCTGTTTTTT

J: TRBJ1-1
size: -
V: TRBV28
length: 16
D: -
CDR3: CASSLSRGAGDTEAFF
DNA: TGTGCCAGCAGTTTATCACGGGGGGCAGGGGACACTGAAGCTTTCTTT

J: TRBJ2-2
size: -
V: TRBV29-1
length: 15
D: TRBD2
CDR3: CSVGTSGRMAGELFF
DNA: TGCAGCGTTGGGACTAGCGGGAGGATGGCCGGGGAGCTGTTTTTT

J: TRBJ2-5
size: -
V: TRBV10-3
length: 16
D: TRBD1
CDR3: CAISESTTGTEETQYF
DNA: TGTGCCATCAGTGAGTCGACCACCGGGACAGAAGAGACCCAGTACTTC

J: TRBJ2-1
size: -
V: TRBV4-1
length: 18
D: TRBD1
CDR3: CASSQGRAGTGPYNEQFF
DNA: TGCGCCAGCAGCCAAGGAAGAGCCGGGACAGGGCCCTACAATGAGCAGTTCTTC

J: TRBJ2-3
size: -
V: TRBV7-9
length: 14
D: -
CDR3: CASSFIEVPDTQYF
DNA: TGTGCCAGCAGCTTCATAGAGGTCCCAGATACGCAGTATTTT

J: TRBJ1-4
size: -
V: TRBV19
length: 10
D: -
CDR3: CASGFGKLFF
DNA: TGTGCCAGCGGTTTTGGAAAACTGTTTTTT